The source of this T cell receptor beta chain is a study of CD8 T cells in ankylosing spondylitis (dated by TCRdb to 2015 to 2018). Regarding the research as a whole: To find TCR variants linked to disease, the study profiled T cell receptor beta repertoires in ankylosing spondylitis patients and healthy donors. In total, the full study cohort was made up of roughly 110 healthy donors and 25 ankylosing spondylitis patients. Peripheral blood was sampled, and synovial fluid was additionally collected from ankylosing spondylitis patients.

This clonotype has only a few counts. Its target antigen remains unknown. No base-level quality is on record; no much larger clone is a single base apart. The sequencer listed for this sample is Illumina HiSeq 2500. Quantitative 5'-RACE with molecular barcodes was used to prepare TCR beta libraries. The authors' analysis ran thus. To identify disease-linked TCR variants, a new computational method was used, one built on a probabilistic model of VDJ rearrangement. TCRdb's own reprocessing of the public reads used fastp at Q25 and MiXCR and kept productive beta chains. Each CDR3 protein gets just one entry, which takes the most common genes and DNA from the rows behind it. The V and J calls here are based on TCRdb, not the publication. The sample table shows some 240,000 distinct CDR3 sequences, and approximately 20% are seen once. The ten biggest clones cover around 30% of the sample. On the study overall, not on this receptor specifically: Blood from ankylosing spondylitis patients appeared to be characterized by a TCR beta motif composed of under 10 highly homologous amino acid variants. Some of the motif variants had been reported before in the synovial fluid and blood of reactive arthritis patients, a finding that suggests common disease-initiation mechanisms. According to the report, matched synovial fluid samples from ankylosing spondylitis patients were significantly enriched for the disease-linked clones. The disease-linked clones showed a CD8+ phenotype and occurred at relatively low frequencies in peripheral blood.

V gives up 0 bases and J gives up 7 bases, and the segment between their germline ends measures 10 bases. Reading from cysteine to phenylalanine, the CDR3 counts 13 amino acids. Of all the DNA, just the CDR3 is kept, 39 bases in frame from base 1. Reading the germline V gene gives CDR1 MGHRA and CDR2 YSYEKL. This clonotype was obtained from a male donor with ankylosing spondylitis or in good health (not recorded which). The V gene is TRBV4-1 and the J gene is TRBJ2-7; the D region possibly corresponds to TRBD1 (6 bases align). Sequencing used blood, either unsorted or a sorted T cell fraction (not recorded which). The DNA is TGCGCCAGCAGCCAAGAAGGGGGTTCAGAGCAGTACTTC. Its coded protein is CASSQEGGSEQYF.